This is a list of T cell receptor beta chains from one sample in a study of cytomegalovirus exposure and HLA in healthy donors. The data were produced by immunoSEQ multiplex PCR, yet TCRdb's version contains in-frame clones alone and is incomplete. The sample consists of 100,000 to 150,000 clones, around 80% of them appearing once. The sample taken for sequencing was PBMCs. Receptors were obtained from a female donor in good health and CMV-seronegative. Each CDR3 is given without its conserved first and last residue. Each record gives: J gene, V gene, CDR3 protein.

j_gene: TRBJ2-5; v_gene: TRBV19; CDR3aa: AIAQGPRETQY
j_gene: TRBJ2-6; v_gene: TRBV10-3; CDR3aa: ATGLAGAGANVLT
j_gene: TRBJ2-6; v_gene: TRBV7-3; CDR3aa: ASSLTVTRGHLSGANVLT
j_gene: TRBJ1-1; v_gene: TRBV18; CDR3aa: ASSTTPAGEAF
j_gene: TRBJ1-1; v_gene: TRBV30; CDR3aa: AWRQEVEAF
j_gene: TRBJ2-3; v_gene: TRBV4-1; CDR3aa: ASSRPAGDTQY
j_gene: TRBJ2-1; v_gene: TRBV5-1; CDR3aa: ASSFGTGPSSYNEQF
j_gene: TRBJ2-3; v_gene: TRBV10-2; CDR3aa: ASSELLTDTQY
j_gene: TRBJ2-7; v_gene: TRBV10-3; CDR3aa: AISRDSGRSEQY
j_gene: TRBJ2-4; v_gene: TRBV4-1; CDR3aa: ASSPSGTGGLKNSQY
j_gene: TRBJ1-2; v_gene: TRBV15; CDR3aa: ATSRDFRGYT
j_gene: TRBJ2-5; v_gene: TRBV4-1; CDR3aa: ASSQDRQETQY
j_gene: TRBJ1-4; v_gene: TRBV27; CDR3aa: ASRRGGWARSEKLF
j_gene: TRBJ2-7; v_gene: TRBV5-1; CDR3aa: ASSTGQGVKAYEQY
j_gene: TRBJ1-1; v_gene: TRBV11-3; CDR3aa: ASSLGDTEAF
j_gene: TRBJ2-1; v_gene: TRBV4-2; CDR3aa: ASSQDVTGSEEQF